The 7 T cell receptor beta chains listed next were all sequenced from one sample in a study of T cells in Graves' hyperthyroidism and ophthalmopathy. TCR beta CDR3 sequences were amplified from RNA transcripts. An initial round of RT-PCR targeting the TCR CDR3 relied on the HTBI primer set. TCRdb re-called the multiplex PCR reads with MiXCR, one entry per CDR3 protein. Among 300,000 to 450,000 distinct CDR3 sequences, approximately 18% were seen once, and the ten largest hold approximately 30%. Sequenced input: blood. The receptor set was obtained from a woman aged 25 to 39 with Graves' hyperthyroidism that later progressed to Graves' ophthalmopathy.

The sample holds many counts of this clonotype. The chain couples TRBV6-1 to TRBJ1-1; perhaps TRBD1 as D (6 bases). The V end lost 2 bases, the J end lost 4 bases, and 11 bases lay between the germline ends. The germline CDR1 and CDR2 sequences are MNHNS and SASEGT. The CDR3 extends over 14 amino acids. The CDR3 DNA follows: TGTGCCAGCAGTGAACAGGGGCGGAGCACTGAAGCTTTCTTT. It translates to CASSEQGRSTEAFF.

The sample holds many counts of this clonotype. The V and J genes are TRBV5-1 and TRBJ2-3; tentative D call: TRBD1 (5 bases). Germline assignment: CDR1 SGHRS and CDR2 YFSETQ. V was trimmed by 6 bases and J by 4 bases, leaving 15 bases between them. CDR3 length: 14 amino acids. CDR3 in amino acids: CASKLWGGSDTQYF. The CDR3 nucleotides are TGCGCCAGCAAACTTTGGGGCGGATCAGATACGCAGTATTTT.

The chain couples TRBV20-1 to TRBJ1-1; D may be TRBD1 (5 bases). The CDR3 loop spans 16 amino acids. Trimming took off 4 bases at V and 3 bases at J, with 21 bases between the two ends. Germline V gene sequence: CDR1 DFQATT, CDR2 SNEGSKA (reference sequence). The chain's CDR3 is CSAKDIVWDVHTEAFF. In DNA form, the CDR3 reads TGCAGTGCTAAAGATATTGTATGGGACGTGCACACTGAAGCTTTCTTT.

This chain links TRBV27 with TRBJ1-2; possibly TRBD1 for D (6 bases). Germline V gene lookup returns CDR1 MNHEY and CDR2 SMNVEV (reference sequence). The CDR3 runs to 13 residues. Trimming stripped 3 bases from V and 7 bases from J, with 12 bases between. CDR3 in amino acids: CASSLGALAGYTF. CDR3 sequence (DNA): TGTGCCAGCAGTTTGGGGGCCCTAGCTGGCTACACCTTC.

The sample holds many counts of this clonotype. The rearrangement links TRBV30 to TRBJ1-2, with D unclear. The CDR3 runs 14 residues. Germline-derived CDR1 and CDR2 are GTSNPN and SVGIG (reference sequence). V lost 1 base, J lost 1 base, and 10 bases lay in between. The CDR3 loop is CAWSAAPRNYGYTF. The DNA for the CDR3 is TGTGCCTGGAGTGCGGCCCCCCGTAACTATGGCTACACCTTC.

This clonotype was seen once. One end of the junction does not line up with germline, which may come from a read error. The chain uses TRBV11-2 and TRBJ2-1; 14 bases are a match to TRBD2. The V gene's germline CDR1 is SGHAT and CDR2 FQNNGV. The CDR3 extends over 15 amino acids. CDR3 residues: CASRRTSGGHNEQSF. The CDR3 nucleotides read TGTGCCAGCAGAAGGACTAGCGGGGGGCACAATGAGCAGTCCTTC.

The chain is built from TRBV20-1 and TRBJ1-3, with a weak D call TRBD1 (5 bases). V shed 6 bases and J shed 3 bases, with 9 bases lying between them. Germline V gene lookup returns CDR1 DFQATT and CDR2 SNEGSKA (reference sequence). The length of the CDR3 is 12 residues. CDR3 in amino acids: CSAGGGGNTIYF. As DNA, the CDR3 is TGCAGTGCCGGCGGGGGTGGAAACACCATATATTTT.